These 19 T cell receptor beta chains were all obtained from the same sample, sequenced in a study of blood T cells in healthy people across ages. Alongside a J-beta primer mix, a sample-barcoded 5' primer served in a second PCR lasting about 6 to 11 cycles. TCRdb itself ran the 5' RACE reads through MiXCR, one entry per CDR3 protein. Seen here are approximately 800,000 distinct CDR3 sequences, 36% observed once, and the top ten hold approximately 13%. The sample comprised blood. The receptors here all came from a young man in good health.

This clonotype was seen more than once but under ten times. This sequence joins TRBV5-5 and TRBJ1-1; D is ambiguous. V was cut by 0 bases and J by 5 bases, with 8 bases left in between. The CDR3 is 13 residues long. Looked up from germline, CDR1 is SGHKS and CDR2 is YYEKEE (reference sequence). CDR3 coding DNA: TGTGCCAGCAGCTTGGGGTCAGTGACTGAAGCTTTCTTT. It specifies CASSLGSVTEAFF.

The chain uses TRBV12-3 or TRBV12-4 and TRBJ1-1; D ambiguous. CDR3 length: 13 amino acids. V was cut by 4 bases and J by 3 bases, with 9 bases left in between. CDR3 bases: TGTGCCAGCAGTTCTCGGGTCGACACTGAAGCTTTCTTT. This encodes CASSSRVDTEAFF.

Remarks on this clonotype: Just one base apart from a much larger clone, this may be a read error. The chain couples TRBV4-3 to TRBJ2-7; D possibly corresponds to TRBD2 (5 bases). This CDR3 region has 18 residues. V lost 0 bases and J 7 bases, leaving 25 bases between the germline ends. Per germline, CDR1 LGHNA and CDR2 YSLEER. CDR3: CASSQDALLVGGRNEQYF. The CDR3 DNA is TGCGCCAGCAGCCAAGATGCCCTACTAGTGGGCGGGCGGAATGAGCAGTACTTC.

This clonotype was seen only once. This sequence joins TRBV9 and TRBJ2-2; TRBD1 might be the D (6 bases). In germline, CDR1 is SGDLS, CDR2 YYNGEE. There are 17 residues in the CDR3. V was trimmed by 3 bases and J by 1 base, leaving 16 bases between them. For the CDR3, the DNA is TGTGCCAGCAGCGCCGAAAATGGGGGCCGGAACACCGGGGAGCTGTTTTTT. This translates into CASSAENGGRNTGELFF.

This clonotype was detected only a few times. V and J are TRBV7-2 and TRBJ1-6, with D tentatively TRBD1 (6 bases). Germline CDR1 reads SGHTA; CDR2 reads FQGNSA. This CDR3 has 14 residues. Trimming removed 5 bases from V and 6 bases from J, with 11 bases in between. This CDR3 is CASSAGQFNSPLHF. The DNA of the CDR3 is TGTGCCAGCAGCGCCGGACAGTTTAATTCACCCCTCCACTTT.

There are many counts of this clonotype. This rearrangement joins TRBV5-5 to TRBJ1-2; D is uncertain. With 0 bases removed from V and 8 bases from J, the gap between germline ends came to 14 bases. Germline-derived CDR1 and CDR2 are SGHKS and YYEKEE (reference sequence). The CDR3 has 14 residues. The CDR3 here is CASSLADLEGGYTF. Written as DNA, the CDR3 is TGTGCCAGCAGCTTGGCAGACCTCGAGGGAGGCTACACCTTC. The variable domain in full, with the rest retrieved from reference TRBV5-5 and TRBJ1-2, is DAGVTQSPTHLIKTRGQQVTLRCSPISGHKSVSWYQQVLGQGPQFIFQYYEKEERGRGNFPDRFSARQFPNYSSELNVNALLLGDSALYLCASSLADLEGGYTFGSGTRLTVV.

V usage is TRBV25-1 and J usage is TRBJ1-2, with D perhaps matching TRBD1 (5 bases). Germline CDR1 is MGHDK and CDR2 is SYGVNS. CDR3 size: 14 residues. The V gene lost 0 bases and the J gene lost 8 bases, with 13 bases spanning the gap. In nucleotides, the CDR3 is TGTGCCAGCAGTGAATATGGGGCTCCTAGGGGCTACACCTTC. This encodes CASSEYGAPRGYTF.

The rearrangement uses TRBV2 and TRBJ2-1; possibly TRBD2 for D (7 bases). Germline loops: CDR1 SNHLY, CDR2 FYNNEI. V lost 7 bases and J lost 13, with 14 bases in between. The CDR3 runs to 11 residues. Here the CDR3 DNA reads TGTGCCAGCACCGAGGGGGGGAGTCAGTTCTTC. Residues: CASTEGGSQFF.

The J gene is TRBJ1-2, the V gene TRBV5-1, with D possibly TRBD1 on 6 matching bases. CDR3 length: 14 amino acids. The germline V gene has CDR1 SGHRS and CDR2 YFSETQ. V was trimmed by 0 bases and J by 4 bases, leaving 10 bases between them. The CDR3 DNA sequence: TGCGCCAGCAGCTTGGGTGAACAGGGCTATGGCTACACCTTC. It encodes CASSLGEQGYGYTF. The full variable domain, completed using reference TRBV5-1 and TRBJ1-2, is KAGVTQTPRYLIKTRGQQVTLSCSPISGHRSVSWYQQTPGQGLQFLFEYFSETQRNKGNFPGRFSGRQFSNSRSEMNVSTLELGDSALYLCASSLGEQGYGYTFGSGTRLTVV.

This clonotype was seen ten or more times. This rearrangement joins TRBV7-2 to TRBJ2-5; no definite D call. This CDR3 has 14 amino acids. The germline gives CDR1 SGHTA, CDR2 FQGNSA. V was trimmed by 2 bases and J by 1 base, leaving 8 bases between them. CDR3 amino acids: CASSLMAIQETQYF. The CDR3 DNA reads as TGTGCCAGCAGCTTAATGGCAATCCAAGAGACCCAGTACTTC.

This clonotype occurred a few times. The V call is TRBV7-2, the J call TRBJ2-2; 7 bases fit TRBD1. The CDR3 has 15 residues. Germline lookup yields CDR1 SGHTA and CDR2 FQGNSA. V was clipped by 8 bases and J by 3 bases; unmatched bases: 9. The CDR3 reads CASALTGTDTGELFF. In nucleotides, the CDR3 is TGTGCCAGCGCCCTGACAGGGACGGACACCGGGGAGCTGTTTTTT. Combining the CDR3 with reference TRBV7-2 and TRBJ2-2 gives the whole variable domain GAGVSQSPSNKVTEKGKDVELRCDPISGHTALYWYRQSLGQGLEFLIYFQGNSAPDKSGLPSDRFSAERTGGSVSTLTIQRTQQEDSAVYLCASALTGTDTGELFFGEGSRLTVL.

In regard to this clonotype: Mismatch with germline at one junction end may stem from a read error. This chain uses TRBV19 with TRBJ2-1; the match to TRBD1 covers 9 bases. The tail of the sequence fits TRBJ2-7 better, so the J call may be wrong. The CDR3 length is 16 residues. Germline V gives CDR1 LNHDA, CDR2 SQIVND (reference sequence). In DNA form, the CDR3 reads TGTGCCAGTAAGGAGGGGGACAGGGTCAAAAACTACGGGCAGTACTTC. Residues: CASKEGDRVKNYGQYF.

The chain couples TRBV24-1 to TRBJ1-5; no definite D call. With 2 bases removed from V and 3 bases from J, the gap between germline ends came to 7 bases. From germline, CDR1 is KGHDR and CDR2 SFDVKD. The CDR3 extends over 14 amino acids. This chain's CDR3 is CATSDSGSNQPQHF. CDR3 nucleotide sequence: TGTGCCACCAGTGATTCTGGGTCCAATCAGCCCCAGCATTTT.

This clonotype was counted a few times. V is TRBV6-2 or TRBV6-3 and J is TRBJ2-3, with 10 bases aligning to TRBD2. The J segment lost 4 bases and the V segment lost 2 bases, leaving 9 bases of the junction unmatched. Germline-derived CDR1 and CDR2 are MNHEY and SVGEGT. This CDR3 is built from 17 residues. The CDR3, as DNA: TGTGCCAGCAGTTACGCTTCCGGGACTAGCGTTGCAGATACGCAGTATTTT. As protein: CASSYASGTSVADTQYF.

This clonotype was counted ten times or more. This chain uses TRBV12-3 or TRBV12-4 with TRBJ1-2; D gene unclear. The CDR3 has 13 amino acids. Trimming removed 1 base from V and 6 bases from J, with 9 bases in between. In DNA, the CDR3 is TGTGCCAGCAGTTTAGGGCTCCCCGATGGCTACACCTTC. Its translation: CASSLGLPDGYTF.

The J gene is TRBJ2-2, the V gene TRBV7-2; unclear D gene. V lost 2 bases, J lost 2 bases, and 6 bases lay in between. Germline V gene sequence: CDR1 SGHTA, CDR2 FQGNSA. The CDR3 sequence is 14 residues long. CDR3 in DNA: TGTGCCAGCAGCTTATCTTACAACACCGGGGAGCTGTTTTTT. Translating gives CASSLSYNTGELFF.

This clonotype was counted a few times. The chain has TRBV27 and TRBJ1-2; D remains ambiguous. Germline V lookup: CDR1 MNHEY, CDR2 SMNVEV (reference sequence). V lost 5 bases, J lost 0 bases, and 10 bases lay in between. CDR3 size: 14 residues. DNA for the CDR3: TGTGCCAGCAGTGCGCTACAGACTAACTATGGCTACACCTTC. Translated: CASSALQTNYGYTF.

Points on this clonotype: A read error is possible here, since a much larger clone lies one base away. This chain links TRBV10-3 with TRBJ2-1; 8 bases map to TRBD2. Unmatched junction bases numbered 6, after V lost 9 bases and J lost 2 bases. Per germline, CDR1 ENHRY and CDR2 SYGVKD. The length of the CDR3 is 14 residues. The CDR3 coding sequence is TGTGCCATAGGCTCGGGGGGGCCCTACAATGAGCAGTTCTTC. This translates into CAIGSGGPYNEQFF.

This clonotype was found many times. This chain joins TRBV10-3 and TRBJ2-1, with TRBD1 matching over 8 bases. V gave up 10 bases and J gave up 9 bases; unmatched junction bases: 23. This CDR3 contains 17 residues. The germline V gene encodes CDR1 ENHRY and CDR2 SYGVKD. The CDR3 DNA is TGTGCCACCGACCCCGTAGCGTCCGGGACAGGTTTGGGTGAGCAGTTCTTC. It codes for CATDPVASGTGLGEQFF.